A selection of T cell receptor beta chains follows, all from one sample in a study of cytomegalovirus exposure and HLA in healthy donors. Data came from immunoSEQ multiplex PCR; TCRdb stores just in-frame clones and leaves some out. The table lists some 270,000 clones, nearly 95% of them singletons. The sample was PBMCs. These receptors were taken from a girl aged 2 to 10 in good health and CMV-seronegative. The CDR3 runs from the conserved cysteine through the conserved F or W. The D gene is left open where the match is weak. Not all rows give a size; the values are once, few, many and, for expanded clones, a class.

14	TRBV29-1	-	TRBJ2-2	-	TGCAGCGTTGCACCGGGACAAAACACCGGGGAGCTGTTTTTT	CSVAPGQNTGELFF
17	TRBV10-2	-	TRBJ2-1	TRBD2	TGCGCCAGCAGTGAGGGGGGACTAGCGGGGGTTTACAATGAGCAGTTCTTC	CASSEGGLAGVYNEQFF
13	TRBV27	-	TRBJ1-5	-	TGTGCCAGCAGTTTATCCCTAAATCAGCCCCAGCATTTT	CASSLSLNQPQHF
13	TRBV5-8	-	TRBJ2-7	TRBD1	TGTGCCAGCAGCTACCGGACAGGGGCCGAGCAGTACTTC	CASSYRTGAEQYF
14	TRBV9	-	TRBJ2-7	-	TGTGCCAGCAGCCCCCGGAGGGCCCCCTACGAGCAGTACTTC	CASSPRRAPYEQYF
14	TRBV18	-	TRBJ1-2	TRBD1	TGTGCCAGCTCACCGGGACAGGTGTCCTATGGCTACACCTTC	CASSPGQVSYGYTF
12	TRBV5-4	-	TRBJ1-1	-	TGTGCCAGCAGCCCCTCTGCGGCTGAAGCTTTCTTT	CASSPSAAEAFF
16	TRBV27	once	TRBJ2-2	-	TGTGCCAGCAGTTTCTTTCCGGGGTCCCACACCGGGGAGCTGTTTTTT	CASSFFPGSHTGELFF
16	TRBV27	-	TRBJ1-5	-	TGTGCCAGCAGTTTATGGGCAGGGGATAGCAATCAGCCCCAGCATTTT	CASSLWAGDSNQPQHF
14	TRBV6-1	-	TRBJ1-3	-	TGTGCCAGCAGGGACGGGACATATGGAAACACCATATATTTT	CASRDGTYGNTIYF
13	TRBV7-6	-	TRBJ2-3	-	TGTGCCAGCAGCTTAGTTCTCTCGGATACGCAGTATTTT	CASSLVLSDTQYF
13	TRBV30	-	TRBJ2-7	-	TGTGCCTGGAGCACAGGGAGCGGCTACGAGCAGTACTTC	CAWSTGSGYEQYF